The source of this TCR beta chain is a study of shared T cell receptors in the human thymus. This CDR3 spans 12 amino acids. Trimming shortened V by 9 bases and J by 5 bases, and 13 bases separated the two germline ends. Looked up from germline, CDR1 is MDHEN and CDR2 is SYDVKM. Here immunoSEQ multiplex PCR was the method, and the copy in TCRdb shows in-frame clones only, minus some. The table includes about 380,000 clones, 85% to 95% detected once. This clonotype originated in a human donor. The V and J genes are TRBV28 and TRBJ1-1; no firm D call. What was sequenced was thymocytes. The chain's CDR3 is CARPRVGTEAFF. The CDR3, as DNA: TGTGCCAGACCAAGGGTGGGGACTGAAGCTTTCTTT.